These 32 T cell receptor beta chains came from one sample sequenced in a study of blood T cell repertoires in COVID-19. Sequencing was performed with immunoSEQ multiplex PCR; in TCRdb, only in-frame clones are kept and a portion is missing. The table records approximately 300,000 clones, about nine tenths of them present only once. The sequencing sample was made of peripheral blood. These TCRs come from a woman aged 25 to 39 with COVID-19, enrolled during active disease.

This clone has only one observation. The rearrangement joins TRBV24-1 to TRBJ2-3, with 9 nucleotides matching TRBD1. CDR3 size: 18 residues. V shed 3 bases, J shed 3 bases, and the junction held 12 bases outside the gene matches. CDR1 KGHDR and CDR2 SFDVKD come from the germline V gene. The CDR3 DNA reads as TGTGCCACCAGTGATATCTACCGACCCGGGACAGGGACAGATACGCAGTATTTT. The encoded protein is CATSDIYRPGTGTDTQYF.

The chain is built from TRBV14 and TRBJ2-3, with TRBD1 matching over 9 bases. The germline CDR1 and CDR2 sequences are SGHDN and FVKESK. There are 14 residues in the CDR3. The trim removed 10 bases at V and 5 bases at J, leaving 10 bases unmatched. The DNA for the CDR3 is TGTGCCATTGAAGGACAGGGGAAGGGAGATACGCAGTATTTT. Its protein product is CAIEGQGKGDTQYF.

This clone occurred a few times. V gene TRBV18 combines with J gene TRBJ2-7, with a possible D match to TRBD2 (6 bases). The CDR3 runs to 16 residues. Germline V gene lookup returns CDR1 KGHSH and CDR2 LQKENI. Trimming cost V 3 bases and J 6 bases, with 21 bases left between them. The CDR3 sequence is CASSPMARRADSEQYF. DNA for the CDR3: TGTGCCAGCTCACCGATGGCTAGGAGGGCCGACTCCGAGCAGTACTTC.

The V gene is TRBV19, the J gene TRBJ2-7; weak D call: TRBD1 (6 bases). Trimming took off 6 bases at V and 2 bases at J, with 14 bases between the two ends. The CDR3 loop spans 14 amino acids. The germline V gene encodes CDR1 LNHDA and CDR2 SQIVND (reference sequence). CDR3 amino acids: CASSRTALAYEQYF. The CDR3 nucleotides read TGTGCCAGTAGCCGGACAGCCTTAGCCTACGAGCAGTACTTC.

The rearrangement joins TRBV7-9 to TRBJ2-2, with D possibly TRBD1 on 6 matching bases. The V gene's germline CDR1 is SEHNR and CDR2 FQNEAQ (reference sequence). V was clipped by 5 bases and J by 0 bases, with 16 bases between them. This CDR3 spans 17 amino acids. The CDR3 loop is CASSNLGDTTNTGELFF. CDR3 nucleotide sequence: TGTGCCAGCAGCAATTTGGGGGACACTACGAACACCGGGGAGCTGTTTTTT.

V is TRBV29-1 and J is TRBJ1-4; perhaps TRBD1 as D (5 bases). The V end lost 7 bases, the J end lost 0 bases, and 12 bases lay between the germline ends. Germline CDR1 SQVTM, CDR2 ANQGSEA. The CDR3 has 14 residues. The CDR3 region has the DNA TGCAGCGCCCGGACACCCTCAACTAATGAAAAACTGTTTTTT. Translated, it gives CSARTPSTNEKLFF.

The chain recombines TRBV7-2 with TRBJ2-1, with TRBD1 identical over 8 bases. The CDR3 extends over 15 amino acids. V lost 6 bases and J lost 2; bases outside the gene matches: 6. Looked up from germline, CDR1 is SGHTA and CDR2 is FQGNSA. The chain's CDR3 is CASRHTGGTYNEQFF. CDR3 sequence (DNA): TGTGCCAGCAGGCATACAGGGGGAACCTACAATGAGCAGTTCTTC.

This clone was counted a single time. This chain connects TRBV16 to TRBJ2-7; 10 bases are shared with TRBD1. CDR3 length: 15 residues. J was trimmed by 3 bases and V by 2 bases; bases with no gene match: 4. Germline V gene sequence: CDR1 KGHSY, CDR2 FQNENV. The CDR3 sequence is CASSQDRGPIYEQYF. The DNA for the CDR3 is TGTGCCAGCAGCCAAGACAGGGGGCCTATCTACGAGCAGTACTTC.

The sample holds one count of this clone. The gene calls are TRBV5-1 and TRBJ2-5; D is perhaps TRBD2 (6 bases). Trimming pared 4 bases from V and 1 base from J, leaving 17 bases between. CDR3 length equals 16 residues. CDR1 is SGHRS and CDR2 is YFSETQ in the germline V gene. CDR3 in DNA: TGCGCCAGCAGCCAAGGCCCAGCGGGCGCCCAAGAGACCCAGTACTTC. Translation: CASSQGPAGAQETQYF.

This sequence joins TRBV11-2 and TRBJ1-4; D gene unclear. The length of the CDR3 is 14 residues. Germline CDR1 is SGHAT and CDR2 is FQNNGV. V was trimmed by 0 bases and J by 6 bases, leaving 8 bases between them. CDR3 residues: CASSLDSTDEKLFF. The CDR3 DNA follows: TGTGCCAGCAGCTTAGATTCTACAGATGAAAAACTGTTTTTT.

The chain has TRBV9 and TRBJ2-3, with D hard to call. Trimming shortened V by 0 bases and J by 0 bases, and 11 bases separated the two germline ends. The germline V gene has CDR1 SGDLS and CDR2 YYNGEE. The CDR3 runs 16 residues. The CDR3 protein is CASSVEAETSTDTQYF. CDR3 in DNA: TGTGCCAGCAGCGTAGAAGCTGAAACTAGCACAGATACGCAGTATTTT.

The genes are TRBV5-8 and TRBJ2-7; 10 positions agree with TRBD1. V lost 3 bases to trimming and J lost 5 bases; unmatched junction nucleotides: 11. CDR3 length equals 16 residues. Germline V gene lookup returns CDR1 SGHTS and CDR2 YDEGEE. CDR3 DNA sequence: TGTGCCAGCAGCTCCGGACAGGGGGGGTTACTCAACGAGCAGTACTTC. This sequence encodes CASSSGQGGLLNEQYF.

The chain joins TRBV4-1 to TRBJ2-1, with a weak D call TRBD1 (6 bases). CDR1 and CDR2 from the germline V gene are MGHRA and YSYEKL. The germline V and J ends were trimmed by 4 bases and 4 bases, with 8 bases remaining between them. The length of the CDR3 is 13 residues. CDR3 loop: CASSRTVYNEQFF. The CDR3 bases are TGCGCCAGCAGCCGGACAGTTTACAATGAGCAGTTCTTC.

The chain carries TRBV2 and TRBJ2-1; 9 bases map to TRBD2. Germline assignment: CDR1 SNHLY and CDR2 FYNNEI. CDR3 length equals 15 residues. With 4 bases clipped from V and 2 bases from J, the junction kept 3 bases outside the gene matches. CDR3 sequence reads: CASSGLADPYNEQFF. The CDR3 DNA follows: TGTGCCAGCAGTGGACTAGCGGACCCCTACAATGAGCAGTTCTTC.

The chain uses TRBV25-1 and TRBJ2-5; TRBD2 might be the D (6 bases). The CDR3 runs 14 residues. Per germline, CDR1 MGHDK and CDR2 SYGVNS. V lost 1 base to trimming and J lost 12 bases, with 18 bases between them. Here the CDR3 reads CASSESGVGRQEYF. The CDR3, as DNA: TGTGCCAGCAGTGAATCGGGGGTGGGCAGGCAGGAGTACTTC.

This chain joins TRBV4-1 and TRBJ2-1, with TRBD1 matching over 10 bases. The length of the CDR3 is 17 residues. Looked up from germline, CDR1 is MGHRA and CDR2 is YSYEKL. Trimming cost V 0 bases and J 9 bases; bases outside gene matches: 11. The CDR3 protein is CASSQDGTGVGWGEQFF. In DNA form, the CDR3 reads TGCGCCAGCAGCCAAGACGGGACAGGGGTTGGATGGGGTGAGCAGTTCTTC.

This chain joins TRBV5-1 and TRBJ1-1; the D gene is possibly TRBD1 (6 bases). The CDR3 consists of 15 residues. Germline V gene lookup returns CDR1 SGHRS and CDR2 YFSETQ. V lost 4 bases and J lost 0, with 13 bases in between. The DNA for the CDR3 is TGCGCCAGCAGCGCGGGGGACAACATGAACACTGAAGCTTTCTTT. Translated: CASSAGDNMNTEAFF.

This clone was seen only a few times. The CDR3 here is CASRAGMITEAFF. The CDR3 DNA sequence: TGTGCCAGCAGGGCGGGGATGATCACTGAAGCTTTCTTT. The chain employs TRBV28 and TRBJ1-1; no definite D call. The germline V and J ends were trimmed by 6 bases and 4 bases, with 12 bases remaining between them. Germline-derived CDR1 and CDR2 are MDHEN and SYDVKM. The CDR3 is made up of 13 amino acids.

The rearrangement uses TRBV5-5 and TRBJ2-7; D is perhaps TRBD1 (6 bases). The CDR3 is 14 amino acids. The V gene lost 2 bases and the J gene lost 6 bases, with 15 bases spanning the gap. Germline V CDR1 and CDR2: SGHKS, YYEKEE (reference sequence). CDR3 amino acids: CASSFLRGELEQYF. In DNA form, the CDR3 reads TGTGCCAGCAGCTTCCTCAGGGGAGAACTCGAGCAGTACTTC.

This clone appeared a few times. This chain joins TRBV5-1 and TRBJ2-3; 9 nucleotides line up with TRBD1. CDR3 length equals 16 residues. J was trimmed by 2 bases and V by 7 bases; bases with no gene match: 11. CDR1 and CDR2 (germline): SGHRS, YFSETQ. The CDR3 sequence is CASRRGTGWDTDTQYF. The CDR3 nucleotides are TGCGCCAGCCGCCGCGGGACAGGGTGGGACACAGATACGCAGTATTTT.

The CDR3 is CASNPLAGGRNEQFF. The CDR3 DNA reads as TGCGCCAGCAACCCCTTGGCGGGAGGCCGCAATGAGCAGTTCTTC. The V gene is TRBV5-1, the J gene TRBJ2-1, with TRBD2 identical over 8 bases. Germline assignment: CDR1 SGHRS and CDR2 YFSETQ. This CDR3 spans 15 amino acids. V lost 6 bases to trimming and J lost 6 bases; unmatched junction nucleotides: 11.

This clone was counted between two and nine times. The rearrangement links TRBV5-1 to TRBJ2-7, with 11 bases that match TRBD1. Germline loops: CDR1 SGHRS, CDR2 YFSETQ. The CDR3 length is 18 residues. Losses at the gene ends were 2 bases for V and 5 bases for J; bases not matched to a gene: 15. The CDR3 coding sequence is TGCGCCAGCAGCTTCTTCGGGACAGGGGGAAGCGGGTGGAACGAGCAGTACTTC. It encodes CASSFFGTGGSGWNEQYF.

The V call is TRBV5-8, the J call TRBJ1-6, with D possibly matching TRBD1 (5 bases). The CDR3 has 15 residues. The V gene's germline CDR1 is SGHTS and CDR2 YDEGEE. V shed 7 bases and J shed 0 bases, with 11 bases lying between them. CDR3 coding DNA: TGTGCCAGCCGGGACTCTAGCTCCTATAATTCACCCCTCCACTTT. This encodes CASRDSSSYNSPLHF. The entire variable domain, with the rest obtained from reference TRBV5-8 and TRBJ1-6, is as follows: EAGVTQSPTHLIKTRGQQATLRCSPISGHTSVYWYQQALGLGLQFLLWYDEGEERNRGNFPPRFSGRQFPNYSSELNVNALELEDSALYLCASRDSSSYNSPLHFGNGTRLTVT.

The chain employs TRBV28 and TRBJ1-1, with no clear D. The CDR3 consists of 13 residues. The germline gives CDR1 MDHEN, CDR2 SYDVKM. Trimming took off 8 bases at V and 10 bases at J, with 20 bases between the two ends. CDR3 in amino acids: CASFSRVRFGAFF. DNA for the CDR3: TGTGCCAGCTTCTCCCGGGTTCGATTCGGAGCTTTCTTT.

The J gene is TRBJ1-1, the V gene TRBV9, with D uncertain. The V end was cut by 4 bases, the J end by 11 bases, with 18 bases between. Germline CDR1 reads SGDLS; CDR2 reads YYNGEE. The CDR3 has 13 residues. CDR3 sequence reads: CASSPRVQRAAFF. CDR3 nucleotide sequence: TGTGCCAGCAGCCCCCGGGTACAGCGGGCCGCTTTCTTT. The whole variable domain, filled in from reference TRBV9 and TRBJ1-1, reads DSGVTQTPKHLITATGQRVTLRCSPRSGDLSVYWYQQSLDQGLQFLIQYYNGEERAKGNILERFSAQQFPDLHSELNLSSLELGDSALYFCASSPRVQRAAFFGQGTRLTVV.

The chain carries TRBV19 and TRBJ1-4, with 7 bases fitting TRBD1. The CDR3 has 14 residues. The germline CDR1 and CDR2 sequences are LNHDA and SQIVND (reference sequence). Losses at the gene ends were 3 bases for V and 7 bases for J; bases not matched to a gene: 5. For the CDR3, the DNA is TGTGCCAGTAGTATGAGGGACAGAGGTGAAAAACTGTTTTTT. This codes for CASSMRDRGEKLFF.

The rearrangement links TRBV2 to TRBJ1-4, with TRBD1 identical over 9 bases. The V and J ends lost 8 bases and 7 bases, in that order; junction bases with no gene match: 8. This CDR3 is built from 14 residues. Germline V gene lookup returns CDR1 SNHLY and CDR2 FYNNEI. Here the CDR3 DNA reads TGTGCCAGCTCTACAGGGGGCCTGGGTGAAAAACTGTTTTTT. Its translation: CASSTGGLGEKLFF.

The genes are TRBV10-3 and TRBJ1-5; TRBD1 agrees at 8 bases. Trimming took 8 bases from V and 3 from J; bases not matched to a gene: 6. The CDR3 length is 14 residues. The germline CDR1 and CDR2 sequences are ENHRY and SYGVKD. This CDR3 is CAIGGQGSNQPQHF. Here the CDR3 DNA reads TGTGCCATCGGAGGACAGGGATCCAATCAGCCCCAGCATTTT.

The CDR3 DNA reads TGTGCCAGCAGCGGAGCGGGTCAAAATGAGCAGTTCTTC. This sequence encodes CASSGAGQNEQFF. The chain has TRBV5-4 and TRBJ2-1; a possible D gene is TRBD2 (6 bases). Germline CDR1 is SGHNT and CDR2 is YYREEE (reference sequence). V lost 4 bases and J 7 bases, leaving 12 bases between the germline ends. This CDR3 region has 13 residues.

The gene calls are TRBV6-6 and TRBJ1-2; the D gene is possibly TRBD1 (5 bases). V lost 6 bases, J lost 8 bases, and 16 bases lay in between. CDR1 MNHNY and CDR2 SVGAGI come from the germline V gene (reference sequence). CDR3 size: 13 residues. The CDR3 DNA follows: TGTGCCAGCAGGCCCGGGGCAGGAGGGGGCTACACCTTC. Translating gives CASRPGAGGGYTF.

The chain uses TRBV20-1 and TRBJ2-5, with TRBD1 as a possible D gene (6 bases). The CDR3 is made up of 11 amino acids. V shed 4 bases and J shed 5 bases, with 8 bases lying between them. Germline CDR1 and CDR2: DFQATT and SNEGSKA (reference sequence). The DNA for the CDR3 is TGCAGTGCTACCCAGGGGGAGACCCAGTACTTC. This encodes CSATQGETQYF.

J is TRBJ2-1 and V is TRBV6-1; D is perhaps TRBD2 (6 bases). With 2 bases removed from V and 9 bases from J, the gap between germline ends came to 14 bases. The germline CDR1 and CDR2 sequences are MNHNS and SASEGT. The CDR3 is 14 residues long. The CDR3 nucleotides are TGTGCCAGCAGTGAAAGTGGGGGGATAGGTGAGCAGTTCTTC. Residues: CASSESGGIGEQFF.